A single sample gave rise to the 7 T cell receptor beta chains below, sequenced in a study of cytomegalovirus exposure and HLA in healthy donors. Sequenced by immunoSEQ multiplex PCR; TCRdb stores in-frame clones only, minus some. The sample lists hundreds of thousands of clones, roughly 83% seen once, with roughly 5.5% in the top ten. The sequenced material came from PBMCs. The receptors shown here come from a woman aged 18-29 years in good health and CMV-seronegative.

The chain has TRBV15 and TRBJ2-1, with D maybe TRBD2 (6 bases). Germline V gene data show CDR1 as LNHNV and CDR2 as YYDKDF (reference sequence). This CDR3 spans 13 amino acids. Deletions cut 0 bases from V and 10 bases from J, with 10 bases between. The DNA of the CDR3 is TGTGCCACCAGCAGAGATGCGGGGTACGAGCAGTTCTTC. Protein: CATSRDAGYEQFF.

This clone was seen more than once but under ten times. Other DNA sequences of this sample code for an identical CDR3. The gene calls are TRBV13 and TRBJ2-1; 7 bases match TRBD2. J lost 4 bases, V lost 4 bases, and 4 bases had no gene match. The germline V gene has CDR1 PRHDT and CDR2 FYEKMQ (reference sequence). The CDR3 sequence is 14 residues long. CDR3 loop: CASSSSGTYNEQFF. The DNA of the CDR3 is TGTGCCAGCAGCTCGAGCGGGACTTACAATGAGCAGTTCTTC.

The chain is built from TRBV15 and TRBJ2-5, with TRBD1 identical over 10 bases. The CDR3 consists of 15 residues. V trimming: 1 base; J trimming: 5 bases; junction bases outside the gene matches: 4. The germline V gene encodes CDR1 LNHNV and CDR2 YYDKDF (reference sequence). The CDR3: CATSRGQGAGETQYF. CDR3 sequence (DNA): TGTGCCACCAGCAGAGGACAGGGGGCAGGGGAGACCCAGTACTTC.

The CDR3 loop reads CASTRQGAAGYTF. The CDR3 DNA reads as TGTGCCAGCACAAGACAGGGGGCGGCTGGCTACACCTTC. The chain links TRBV5-6 to TRBJ1-2; 10 bases agree with TRBD1. Germline loops: CDR1 SGHDT, CDR2 YYEEEE. J lost 7 bases, V lost 6 bases, and 6 bases had no gene match. This CDR3 has 13 amino acids.

The chain uses TRBV27 and TRBJ2-5; D uncertain. Germline CDR1 MNHEY, CDR2 SMNVEV (reference sequence). V shed 4 bases and J shed 4 bases, with 13 bases lying between them. The CDR3 consists of 14 residues. As DNA, the CDR3 is TGTGCCAGCAGTTCCCACCGACCGGGAGAGACCCAGTACTTC. Translating gives CASSSHRPGETQYF.

The rearrangement uses TRBV4-2 and TRBJ1-6, with D unresolved. The CDR3 loop spans 16 amino acids. The germline V and J ends were trimmed by 0 bases and 8 bases, with 14 bases remaining between them. Germline V lookup: CDR1 LGHNA, CDR2 YNFKEQ. The CDR3 region has the DNA TGTGCCAGCAGCCAAGAGGGAGGGCAGTCCTATTCACCCCTCCACTTT. Its translation is CASSQEGGQSYSPLHF.

DNA of the CDR3: TGTGCCTGGAGTGGGGACCTGGGTTTAGAGACCCAGTACTTC. The encoded protein is CAWSGDLGLETQYF. The rearrangement links TRBV30 to TRBJ2-5; possibly TRBD1 or TRBD2 for D (5 bases each). V was trimmed by 1 base and J by 4 bases, leaving 13 bases between them. The CDR3 contains 14 residues. Germline CDR1 is GTSNPN and CDR2 is SVGIG (reference sequence).